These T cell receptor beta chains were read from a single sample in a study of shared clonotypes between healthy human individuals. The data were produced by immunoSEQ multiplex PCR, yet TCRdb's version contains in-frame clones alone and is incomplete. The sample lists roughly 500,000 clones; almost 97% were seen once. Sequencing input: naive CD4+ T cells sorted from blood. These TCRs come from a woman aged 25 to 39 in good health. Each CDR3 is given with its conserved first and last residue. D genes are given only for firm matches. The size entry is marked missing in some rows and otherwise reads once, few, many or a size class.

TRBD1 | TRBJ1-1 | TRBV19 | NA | CASSPTGTGIDTEAFF | TGTGCCAGTAGCCCCACCGGGACAGGGATCGACACTGAAGCTTTCTTT
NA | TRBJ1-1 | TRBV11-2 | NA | CASCRGRNTEAFF | TGTGCCAGTTGTAGGGGCCGGAACACTGAAGCTTTCTTT
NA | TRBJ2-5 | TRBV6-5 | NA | CASSYSAWRGQTQYF | TGTGCCAGCAGTTACTCCGCCTGGAGGGGACAGACCCAGTACTTC
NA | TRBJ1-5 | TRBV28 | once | CASTVVPGNDRPQHF | TGTGCCAGCACCGTCGTCCCAGGCAATGATAGGCCCCAGCATTTT
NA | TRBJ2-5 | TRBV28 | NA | CASSTDLLIGQYF | TGTGCCAGCAGCACGGACTTACTTATCGGGCAGTACTTC
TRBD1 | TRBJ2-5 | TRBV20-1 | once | CSADRAETQYF | TGCAGTGCTGACAGGGCGGAGACCCAGTACTTC
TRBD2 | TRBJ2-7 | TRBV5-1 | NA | CASSPGLYYEQYF | TGCGCCAGCAGCCCGGGACTATACTACGAGCAGTACTTC
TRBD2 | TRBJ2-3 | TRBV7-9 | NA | CASIGETSGNTDTQYF | TGTGCCAGCATCGGCGAGACTAGCGGGAACACAGATACGCAGTATTTT
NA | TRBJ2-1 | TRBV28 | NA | CASSLSGGYNEQFF | TGTGCCAGCAGTTTAAGCGGTGGTTACAATGAGCAGTTCTTC
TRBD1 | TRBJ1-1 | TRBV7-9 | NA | CASKTGGHTEAFF | TGTGCCAGCAAGACAGGGGGACACACTGAAGCTTTCTTT
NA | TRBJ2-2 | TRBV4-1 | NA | CASSLGAVGLSTGELFF | TGCGCCAGCAGCCTTGGAGCAGTTGGCCTGAGCACCGGGGAGCTGTTTTTT
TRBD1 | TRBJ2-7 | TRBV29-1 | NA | CSVVGQGDEQYF | TGCAGCGTGGTGGGACAGGGCGACGAGCAGTACTTC
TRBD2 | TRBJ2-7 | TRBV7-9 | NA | CASSLPGLAYEQYF | TGTGCCAGCAGCTTACCGGGACTAGCCTACGAGCAGTACTTC
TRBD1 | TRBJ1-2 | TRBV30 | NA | CAWSVPQGDYTF | TGTGCCTGGAGTGTACCTCAGGGGGACTACACCTTC
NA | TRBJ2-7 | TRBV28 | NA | CASSLSWISYEQYF | TGTGCCAGCAGTTTATCATGGATATCCTACGAGCAGTACTTC
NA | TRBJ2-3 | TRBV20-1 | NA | CSATIRDTQYF | TGCAGTGCCACTATAAGAGATACGCAGTATTTT
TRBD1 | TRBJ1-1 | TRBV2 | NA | CARTDRVNTEAFF | TGTGCCAGAACCGACAGGGTAAACACTGAAGCTTTCTTT
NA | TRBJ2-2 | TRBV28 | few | CASSFGNTGELFF | TGTGCCAGCAGTTTCGGGAACACCGGGGAGCTGTTTTTT
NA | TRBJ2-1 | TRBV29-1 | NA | CSVVNTGSYNEQFF | TGCAGCGTTGTAAACACGGGTTCCTACAATGAGCAGTTCTTC
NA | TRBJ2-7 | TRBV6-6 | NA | CASSPSADEQYF | TGTGCCAGCAGTCCGAGTGCCGACGAGCAGTACTTC
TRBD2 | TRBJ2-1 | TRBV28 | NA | CASRAGASYNEQFF | TGTGCCAGCAGGGCGGGAGCATCCTACAATGAGCAGTTCTTC
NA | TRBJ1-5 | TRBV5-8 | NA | CASSLAVEQPQHF | TGTGCCAGCAGCTTGGCCGTGGAGCAGCCCCAGCATTTT
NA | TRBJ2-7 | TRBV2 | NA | CASSPTSLPYEQYF | TGTGCCAGCAGCCCCACTTCCTTACCTTACGAGCAGTACTTC